Here is one T cell receptor (beta chain) with its context. Its antigen remains unidentified. Specified time point: cycle 4 day 1 (C4D1), after more than five weeks of nivolumab. Every patient experienced relapse after autologous stem cell transplantation, and brentuximab vedotin exposure varied. From thawed PBMCs, CD4+ T cells were purified using magnetic negative selection. The protocol was immunoSEQ multiplex PCR, while the TCRdb copy is restricted to in-frame clones and leaves out a portion. The sample yields tens of thousands of clones, 85% to 90% seen once. The sample belongs to a study of PD-1 blockade in classical Hodgkin lymphoma. At the level of the study: Patients were dosed intravenously with nivolumab at 3 mg/kg every 2 weeks.

Study results and limitations: The authors have not defined what causes the repertoire differences, possibly disease activity or prior therapy. Complete responders matched newly diagnosed patients in baseline diversity.

CDR1 MNHNS and CDR2 SASEGT come from the germline V gene. This CDR3 contains 15 residues. The V end lost 8 bases, the J end lost 2 bases, and 18 bases lay between the germline ends. The chain couples TRBV6-1 to TRBJ1-1; D uncertain. The specimen comprised CD4+ T cells from blood, sampled before the fourth cycle of nivolumab. The sequence derives from a human donor with classical Hodgkin lymphoma. CDR3 region: CASRRSGAENTEAFF. In DNA form, the CDR3 reads TGTGCCAGCCGGAGGTCGGGAGCCGAAAACACTGAAGCTTTCTTT.